This TCR beta chain was recorded in a study of monozygotic twins with inflammatory bowel disease. Worth noting for this clonotype: Its antigen is as yet unknown.

CDR1 and CDR2 (germline): ENHRY, SYGVKD. The CDR3 extends over 13 amino acids. Whole-study results and caveats: In the analysis, different T cell subtypes could not be told apart. Twins classed as concordant or discordant showed no difference in repertoire similarity, possibly from limited power. People with IBD had fewer clonotypes in common with others than healthy twins did, especially with disease activity.

TCRdb processed the 5' RACE reads again and assigns one entry to each CDR3 protein, with no DNA. The sample's table shows fewer than 400,000 distinct CDR3 sequences. Every donor provided one blood sample measuring roughly 2.5 ml. This rearrangement joins TRBV10-3 to TRBJ2-7; without DNA, the TCRdb call of TRBD1 cannot be checked. This receptor was taken from a human donor with ulcerative colitis or Crohn's disease, or a healthy co-twin of an affected twin (not recorded which). The source material was blood. The CDR3 region is CAIAWAANYEQYF.